This T cell receptor (beta chain) was recovered during a study of metastatic and nonmetastatic thyroid tumors. This CDR3 region has 16 residues. The V gene end was trimmed by 7 bases and the J gene end by 4 bases; junction bases not matched to a gene: 11. The germline V gene encodes CDR1 MDHEN and CDR2 SYDVKM. This clone was counted a few times. MiXCR re-clonotyped the PCR reads for TCRdb. The table lists thousands of clones, over 25% of them singletons. Each patient came to thyroid surgery without any prior treatment (of any kind). The sequence was obtained from a female donor with papillary thyroid cancer or a benign thyroid nodule (not recorded which). Some clones in this sample may be carry-over from other donors' samples. The specimen sequenced was tumor tissue. The chain employs TRBV28 and TRBJ1-2; 11 positions match TRBD1. The CDR3 loop is CASTIPGQGATYGYTF. CDR3 bases: TGTGCCAGCACCATCCCAGGACAGGGGGCGACCTATGGCTACACCTTC.